The 22 T cell receptor beta chains reported below all come from one sample, sequenced in a study of cytomegalovirus exposure and HLA in healthy donors. In the PCR, 60 Vbeta and 13 Jbeta primers were used. The protocol was immunoSEQ multiplex PCR, while the TCRdb copy is restricted to in-frame clones and leaves out a portion. The data show 100,000 to 150,000 clones, with around 70% seen just once and approximately 3.8% held by the top ten. The material sequenced was PBMCs. The receptors here all came from a man in his forties in good health and CMV-seropositive.

The rearrangement joins TRBV6-4 to TRBJ2-7, with a possible D match to TRBD1 (6 bases). The CDR3 is 13 amino acids. V lost 3 bases, J lost 3 bases, and 9 bases lay in between. Germline CDR1 MRHNA, CDR2 SNTAGT. The CDR3, as DNA: TGTGCCAGCAGTGAGGGGGCCAGCTACGAGCAGTACTTC. Translation: CASSEGASYEQYF.

The J gene is TRBJ1-5, the V gene TRBV28; 7 nucleotides match TRBD1. This CDR3 spans 15 amino acids. Germline trimming cut 7 bases from V and 4 bases from J; bases unmatched to any gene: 10. The germline V gene has CDR1 MDHEN and CDR2 SYDVKM. DNA for the CDR3: TGTGCCAGCATCCGCCTACAGGGGCGAAATCAGCCCCAGCATTTT. It is translated as CASIRLQGRNQPQHF.

This clone was found a few times. In DNA form, the CDR3 reads TGTGCCAGCAGTTTATCCAGGCTACTGAACACCGGGGAGCTGTTTTTT. Its protein is CASSLSRLLNTGELFF. The V gene is TRBV27, the J gene TRBJ2-2; no reliable D call. This CDR3 has 16 residues. V lost 0 bases and J 1 base, leaving 9 bases between the germline ends. CDR1 is MNHEY, CDR2 SMNVEV, per germline (reference sequence).

The rearrangement joins TRBV28 to TRBJ2-5; D gene uncertain. Judging by the DNA end, TRBJ2-7 fits better; the J call may be wrong. This CDR3 spans 11 amino acids. Germline V gives CDR1 MDHEN, CDR2 SYDVKM. In DNA, the CDR3 is TGTGCCAGCAGTCGAATCTACGAGCAGTACTTC. This encodes CASSRIYEQYF.

V and J are TRBV30 and TRBJ2-1; 7 bases are a match to TRBD2. Germline CDR1 GTSNPN, CDR2 SVGIG (reference sequence). This CDR3 region has 13 residues. Trimming took 4 bases from V and 5 from J; bases not matched to a gene: 5. The CDR3 DNA is TGTGCCTGGAATCTGGGAGGGGACAATGAGCAGTTCTTC. Protein sequence: CAWNLGGDNEQFF.

The J gene is TRBJ1-2, the V gene TRBV5-1; perhaps TRBD1 as D (5 bases). V dropped 3 bases and J dropped 0 bases, with 12 bases sitting between them. Per the germline V gene, CDR1 is SGHRS and CDR2 is YFSETQ. The CDR3 has 15 amino acids. This CDR3 is CASSSQDGSNYGYTF. CDR3 DNA sequence: TGCGCCAGCAGCTCACAGGACGGCTCTAACTATGGCTACACCTTC.

The chain carries TRBV5-4 and TRBJ1-1, with D possibly matching TRBD1 (6 bases). The CDR3 spans 18 residues. CDR1 SGHNT and CDR2 YYREEE come from the germline V gene (reference sequence). The ends were cut back, 4 bases at V and 2 bases at J, with 24 bases in the middle. In nucleotides, the CDR3 is TGTGCCAGCAGCCGCGGGGGTCTGACAGGCCACCTTAACACTGAAGCTTTCTTT. Translation gives CASSRGGLTGHLNTEAFF.

The CDR3 DNA reads as TGTGCCAGCAGCTTGGAAATCGATGGCTACACCTTC. Its translation: CASSLEIDGYTF. The chain joins TRBV5-5 to TRBJ1-2; D call uncertain. Germline assignment: CDR1 SGHKS and CDR2 YYEKEE (reference sequence). The CDR3 is made up of 12 amino acids. V gave up 0 bases and J gave up 6 bases, with 6 bases separating them.

The chain has TRBV6-1 and TRBJ1-1; possibly TRBD1 for D (5 bases). This CDR3 has 13 amino acids. The germline V and J ends were trimmed by 4 bases and 1 base, with 7 bases remaining between them. Per the germline V gene, CDR1 is MNHNS and CDR2 is SASEGT. The CDR3 DNA is TGTGCCAGCAGTGCCACAGGGAACACTGAAGCTTTCTTT. Translation: CASSATGNTEAFF.

The chain joins TRBV6-1 to TRBJ2-5; 7 nucleotides agree with TRBD1. Germline trimming cut 2 bases from V and 1 base from J; bases unmatched to any gene: 4. Germline CDR1 and CDR2: MNHNS and SASEGT. The CDR3 length is 15 residues. The CDR3 DNA reads TGTGCCAGCAGTGAACCGGGACAGTCCCAAGAGACCCAGTACTTC. Amino acid sequence: CASSEPGQSQETQYF.

V is TRBV19 and J is TRBJ1-5; a weak D match, TRBD1 (6 bases). Trimming stripped 3 bases from V and 4 bases from J, with 13 bases between. The germline V gene encodes CDR1 LNHDA and CDR2 SQIVND (reference sequence). The CDR3 consists of 15 residues. CDR3 DNA sequence: TGTGCCAGTAGTATCCTTCGGCAGGGGAATCAGCCCCAGCATTTT. The encoded protein is CASSILRQGNQPQHF.

The rearrangement joins TRBV12-5 to TRBJ1-2, with 9 bases aligning to TRBD1. Germline lookup yields CDR1 LGHNT and CDR2 FRNRAP. The J segment lost 7 bases and the V segment lost 6 bases, leaving 6 bases of the junction unmatched. CDR3 length equals 13 residues. The CDR3 protein is CASGPGTGSGYTF. DNA for the CDR3: TGTGCTAGTGGGCCCGGGACAGGGAGTGGCTACACCTTC.

The gene calls are TRBV29-1 and TRBJ2-5, with 9 bases fitting TRBD1. J lost 2 bases, V lost 6 bases, and 7 bases had no gene match. The length of the CDR3 is 14 residues. CDR1 SQVTM and CDR2 ANQGSEA come from the germline V gene. The CDR3 spells CSVSTGGLQETQYF. Written as DNA, the CDR3 is TGCAGCGTCTCCACAGGGGGCCTTCAAGAGACCCAGTACTTC.

V gene TRBV7-8 combines with J gene TRBJ2-1, with TRBD2 identical over 10 bases. V was pared by 5 bases and J by 7 bases, with 8 bases of the junction left unmatched. CDR1 is SGHVS and CDR2 is FQNEAQ in the germline V gene. This CDR3 is built from 15 residues. For the CDR3, the DNA is TGTGCCAGCAGCAATACGGGACTAGCGCGGAATGAGCAGTTCTTC. This encodes CASSNTGLARNEQFF.

This chain uses TRBV28 with TRBJ1-5; possibly TRBD1 for D (5 bases). V lost 6 bases and J 7 bases, leaving 10 bases between the germline ends. From germline, CDR1 is MDHEN and CDR2 SYDVKM. The CDR3 covers 12 residues. The CDR3 is CASSQGIQPQHF. In DNA, the CDR3 is TGTGCCAGCAGCCAGGGTATCCAGCCCCAGCATTTT.

The chain joins TRBV11-3 to TRBJ2-5; 11 positions agree with TRBD2. This CDR3 spans 16 amino acids. Germline CDR1 is SGHNT and CDR2 is YENEEA. Trimming at V came to 5 bases and at J to 2 bases, leaving 7 bases not matched to a gene. The CDR3 sequence: CASSPGTSGEQETQYF. CDR3 bases: TGTGCCAGCAGCCCGGGGACTAGCGGAGAACAAGAGACCCAGTACTTC.

The J gene is TRBJ1-1, the V gene TRBV14, with D unclear. The germline gives CDR1 SGHDN, CDR2 FVKESK. CDR3 size: 15 residues. V lost 0 bases to trimming and J lost 0 bases, with 8 bases between them. CDR3 residues: CASSQDAEMNTEAFF. The CDR3 region has the DNA TGTGCCAGCAGCCAAGATGCAGAAATGAACACTGAAGCTTTCTTT.

This clone was seen only once. The CDR3 bases are TGTGCCAGCACCCTAGGGAGGGGCGGGAATGAGCAGTTCTTC. Amino acid sequence: CASTLGRGGNEQFF. The chain has TRBV7-2 and TRBJ2-1, with TRBD2 identical over 7 bases. Germline loops: CDR1 SGHTA, CDR2 FQGNSA. The ends lost 7 bases at V and 7 bases at J; junction bases unmatched: 10. The CDR3 covers 14 residues.

This clone was seen just once. The rearrangement links TRBV5-6 to TRBJ1-2, with D perhaps matching TRBD1 (6 bases). The CDR3 totals 15 residues. Looked up from germline, CDR1 is SGHDT and CDR2 is YYEEEE. Trimming pared 1 base from V and 3 bases from J, leaving 13 bases between. CDR3 loop: CASSLSGGRDYGYTF. CDR3 sequence (DNA): TGTGCCAGCAGCTTGAGCGGGGGGCGAGACTATGGCTACACCTTC.

The chain links TRBV7-9 to TRBJ1-1; 10 bases fit TRBD1. This CDR3 region has 14 residues. Trimming removed 4 bases from V and 12 bases from J; junction bases left unmatched: 11. Germline CDR1 is SEHNR and CDR2 is FQNEAQ (reference sequence). The CDR3 DNA reads as TGTGCCAGCAGCTCCGGCCGGGACAGGGGCGCAACTTTCTTT. Protein sequence: CASSSGRDRGATFF.

The chain recombines TRBV7-3 with TRBJ2-2; D remains unclear. Germline assignment: CDR1 SGHTA and CDR2 FQGTGA. Between the trimmed V and J ends, which lost 6 bases and 4 bases, there was a span of 15 bases. The CDR3 consists of 15 residues. The CDR3 DNA is TGTGCCAGCAGGGCCACCCACGCAGGCACCGGGGAGCTGTTTTTT. This sequence encodes CASRATHAGTGELFF.

This rearrangement joins TRBV27 to TRBJ1-2, with D perhaps matching TRBD1 (5 bases). CDR3 length: 15 amino acids. Per the germline V gene, CDR1 is MNHEY and CDR2 is SMNVEV (reference sequence). With 2 bases removed from V and 5 bases from J, the gap between germline ends came to 15 bases. The CDR3: CASSLRGRRDYGYTF. The CDR3 nucleotides read TGTGCCAGCAGTTTAAGGGGACGGCGGGATTATGGCTACACCTTC.